The 6 T cell receptor beta chains presented below share a single source sample, sequenced in a study of cytomegalovirus exposure and HLA in healthy donors. PCR was performed using 60 Vbeta and 13 Jbeta primers. This table comes from immunoSEQ multiplex PCR, and its TCRdb copy is limited to in-frame clones, with some not included. The table records about 200,000 clones, around 86% of them present only once. The specimen was PBMCs. The receptors stem from a woman in her 50s in good health and CMV-seropositive.

This clone was counted a single time. One junction end disagrees with the germline gene, perhaps due to a read error. The chain joins TRBV7-9 to TRBJ1-1; 8 bases align to TRBD1. The CDR3 is 16 amino acids. Germline lookup yields CDR1 SEHNR and CDR2 FQNEAQ (reference sequence). CDR3 bases: TGTTCCAGCAGCTTAGGGGCCGGGACAGGGAACACTGAAGCTTTCTTT. Translated: CSSSLGAGTGNTEAFF.

The chain uses TRBV7-2 and TRBJ2-1; 11 bases are shared with TRBD2. The trim removed 2 bases at V and 6 bases at J, leaving 9 bases unmatched. Germline lookup yields CDR1 SGHTA and CDR2 FQGNSA. The CDR3 runs to 17 residues. CDR3 residues: CASSLFLLAGGPNEQFF. In DNA form, the CDR3 reads TGTGCCAGCAGCTTATTCCTTTTAGCGGGGGGGCCCAATGAGCAGTTCTTC.

In this sample, this clone turned up a few times. This sequence joins TRBV10-1 and TRBJ2-7; 7 nucleotides line up with TRBD1. CDR1 is WNHNN, CDR2 SYGVQD, per germline (reference sequence). The junction had 9 bases not matched to a gene; V was cut back by 6 bases and J by 10 bases. CDR3 length equals 12 residues. The CDR3 loop reads CASSPDRINQYF. CDR3 DNA sequence: TGCGCCAGCAGCCCGGACAGGATCAACCAGTACTTC.

The CDR3 DNA reads TGCAGCGTTGTAATAAAAAATCAGCCCCAGCATTTT. Translated: CSVVIKNQPQHF. The chain couples TRBV29-1 to TRBJ1-5; D uncertain. V lost 4 bases to trimming and J lost 4 bases, with 8 bases between them. CDR1 SQVTM and CDR2 ANQGSEA come from the germline V gene. CDR3 length equals 12 residues. The full variable domain, completed using reference TRBV29-1 and TRBJ1-5, is SAVISQKPSRDICQRGTSLTIQCQVDSQVTMMFWYRQQPGQSLTLIATANQGSEATYESGFVIDKFPISRPNLTFSTLTVSNMSPEDSSIYLCSVVIKNQPQHFGDGTRLSIL.

The V and J genes are TRBV11-1 and TRBJ1-1; no clear D. Germline V gene lookup returns CDR1 SGHAT and CDR2 FQDESV (reference sequence). The CDR3 is 13 amino acids. Trimming removed 5 bases at V and 3 bases at J, with 10 bases between. The CDR3 nucleotides read TGTGCCAGCAGCCTCACGGGTTACACTGAAGCTTTCTTT. This codes for CASSLTGYTEAFF.

The chain uses TRBV5-5 and TRBJ2-7; D remains ambiguous. This CDR3 has 14 residues. In germline, CDR1 is SGHKS, CDR2 YYEKEE (reference sequence). V was shortened by 1 base and J by 2 bases, with 10 bases between the two germline ends. In DNA form, the CDR3 reads TGTGCCAGCAGCTTGCGGAGCGCCGCCTACGAGCAGTACTTC. Encoded protein: CASSLRSAAYEQYF.